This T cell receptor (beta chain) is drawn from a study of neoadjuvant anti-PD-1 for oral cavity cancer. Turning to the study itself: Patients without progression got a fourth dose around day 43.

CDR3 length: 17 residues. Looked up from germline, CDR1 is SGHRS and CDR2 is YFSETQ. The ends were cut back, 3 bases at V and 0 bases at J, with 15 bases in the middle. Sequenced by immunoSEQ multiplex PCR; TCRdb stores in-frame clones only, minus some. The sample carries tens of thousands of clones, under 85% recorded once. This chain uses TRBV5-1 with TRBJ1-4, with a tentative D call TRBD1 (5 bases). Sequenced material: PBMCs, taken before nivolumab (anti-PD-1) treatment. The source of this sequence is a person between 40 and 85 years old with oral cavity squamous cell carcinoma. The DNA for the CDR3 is TGCGCCAGCAGCTCCGGGGCCCCAGTGGCAACTAATGAAAAACTGTTTTTT. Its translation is CASSSGAPVATNEKLFF.